The 25 T cell receptor beta chains below were found in one sample sequenced in a study of T cells in women clearing cervical HPV infection. Assay used: immunoSEQ multiplex PCR; TCRdb lists only in-frame clones, some missing. The sample has 25,000 to 30,000 clones; the top ten hold roughly 4%. The sequencing input was blood buffy coat. These receptors all stem from a woman aged 18 to 75 with a cervical HPV16 infection that either progressed to CIN3+ or cleared (not recorded which).

This clone is medium-sized by frequency. From the germline J gene comes the end of the CDR3, since the read stops 3 residues before it. This rearrangement joins TRBV5-1 to TRBJ1-1; weak D call: TRBD1 (5 bases). Germline V gives CDR1 SGHRS, CDR2 YFSETQ. Trimming stripped 7 bases from V and 2 bases from J, with 12 bases between. The CDR3 is 13 residues long. The chain's CDR3 is CASGAIYNTEAFF. The covered CDR3 bases are TGCGCCAGCGGGGCCATTTATAACACTGAA. Looking up the rest from reference TRBV5-1 and TRBJ1-1 gives the full variable domain: KAGVTQTPRYLIKTRGQQVTLSCSPISGHRSVSWYQQTPGQGLQFLFEYFSETQRNKGNFPGRFSGRQFSNSRSEMNVSTLELGDSALYLCASGAIYNTEAFFGQGTRLTVV.

On this clone itself: The read stops 3 residues short of the end of the CDR3; the missing end is completed from the germline J gene. The chain couples TRBV7-9 to TRBJ2-2; D gene uncertain. The germline V and J ends were trimmed by 5 bases and 6 bases, with 10 bases remaining between them. The CDR3 is 13 amino acids. CDR1 and CDR2 from the germline V gene are SEHNR and FQNEAQ (reference sequence). The sequenced part of the CDR3 DNA is TGTGCCAGCAGCAGCGCCGCGGCCGGGGAG. As protein: CASSSAAAGE. The whole CDR3 sequence is CASSSAAAGELFF.

Points on this clone: Coverage ceases 3 residues before the CDR3 finishes, and the germline J gene fills in the end. J is TRBJ2-3 and V is TRBV19, with 12 positions matching TRBD2. The CDR3 length is 15 residues. Per germline, CDR1 LNHDA and CDR2 SQIVND (reference sequence). Trimming removed 4 bases from V and 4 bases from J; junction bases left unmatched: 3. CDR3 in amino acids: CASSTLAGGSDTQYF. The part of the CDR3 DNA that was read is TGTGCCAGTAGTACCCTAGCGGGGGGGTCAGATACG.

Comment on this clone: Read sequence stops 3 residues before the CDR3 end, and the germline J gene provides the missing end. The rearrangement links TRBV20-1 to TRBJ2-1; 11 bases map to TRBD2. CDR1 DFQATT and CDR2 SNEGSKA come from the germline V gene (reference sequence). The CDR3 sequence is 18 residues long. V was pared by 1 base and J by 2 bases, with 10 bases of the junction left unmatched. The CDR3: CSARVPGLAVGAYNEQFF. CDR3 bases read: TGCAGTGCTAGAGTCCCGGGACTAGCGGTTGGGGCCTACAATGAG.

With regard to this clone: The CDR3 end falls 3 residues outside the read, so it is completed with the germline J gene. The gene calls are TRBV2 and TRBJ1-2, with TRBD1 as a possible D gene (5 bases). Germline assignment: CDR1 SNHLY and CDR2 FYNNEI. CDR3 length: 14 amino acids. With 1 base removed from V and 4 bases from J, the gap between germline ends came to 10 bases. CDR3 DNA, as far as it was read: TGTGCCAGCAGTGAAGATATGAGGGGCTATGGC. As protein: CASSEDMRGYG. The full CDR3 reads CASSEDMRGYGYTF.

CDR3 DNA, as far as it was read: TGTGCCAGCAGTGTCCCCCCCGGCGAG. It encodes CASSVPPGE. The entire CDR3 protein reads CASSVPPGEQYF. The J gene is TRBJ2-7, the V gene TRBV6-2 or TRBV6-3; D is uncertain. The sequenced fragment ends 3 residues before the CDR3 boundary, so the rest is inferred from the germline J gene. V lost 5 bases to trimming and J lost 6 bases, with 11 bases between them. This CDR3 spans 12 amino acids. Per the germline V gene, CDR1 is MNHEY and CDR2 is SVGEGT.

To note about this clone: The missing CDR3 end, 3 residues past where the read stops, is filled in from the germline J gene. The gene calls are TRBV6-2 or TRBV6-3 and TRBJ1-1, with D possibly matching TRBD1 (6 bases). CDR3 size: 15 residues. Germline V gene lookup returns CDR1 MNHEY and CDR2 SVGEGT. Trimming stripped 8 bases from V and 0 bases from J, with 16 bases between. The CDR3 loop reads CASRGGSGMNTEAFF. CDR3 DNA (partial): TGTGCCAGCCGGGGGGGCTCGGGGATGAACACTGAA.

According to its frequency, this clone is large. Sequencing ends 3 residues short of the CDR3 end; the germline J gene provides the rest. This chain uses TRBV2 with TRBJ1-2; a possible D gene is TRBD1 (5 bases). Trimming removed 6 bases from V and 1 base from J, with 15 bases in between. The CDR3 sequence is 15 residues long. The germline CDR1 and CDR2 sequences are SNHLY and FYNNEI. The CDR3 here is CASSDHRRLNYGYTF. The DNA read from the CDR3 is TGTGCCAGCAGCGATCACAGGCGCCTTAACTATGGC.

About this clone itself: The read finishes 3 residues shy of the CDR3 end, and the germline J gene is used to complete it. Other DNA sequences in this specimen translate into the identical CDR3. The chain combines TRBV5-1 with TRBJ2-4; 13 positions agree with TRBD2. Germline assignment: CDR1 SGHRS and CDR2 YFSETQ. V was pared by 7 bases and J by 0 bases, with 7 bases of the junction left unmatched. The CDR3 runs to 17 residues. The CDR3 reads CASRLAGGPLAKNIQYF. The CDR3 bases that were read are TGCGCCAGCCGACTAGCGGGGGGCCCCTTAGCCAAAAACATT.

About this clone itself: The read ends 3 residues shy of where the CDR3 ends; the end is completed using the germline J gene. The gene calls are TRBV7-9 and TRBJ1-5, with 8 bases identical to TRBD1. V was pared by 2 bases and J by 7 bases, with 7 bases of the junction left unmatched. The CDR3 length is 15 residues. Germline values: CDR1 SEHNR, CDR2 FQNEAQ (reference sequence). The CDR3 loop reads CASSLQGAPGQPQHF. CDR3 bases read: TGTGCCAGCAGCTTACAGGGGGCGCCTGGGCAGCCC.

As to this clone: From the germline J gene comes the end of the CDR3, since the read stops 3 residues before it. The rearrangement uses TRBV7-2 and TRBJ2-7; tentative D call: TRBD2 (6 bases). Germline values: CDR1 SGHTA, CDR2 FQGNSA. The CDR3 contains 15 residues. Trimming took off 5 bases at V and 6 bases at J, with 20 bases between the two ends. The DNA read from the CDR3 is TGTGCCAGCAGCCCGAAACGGGGAGGCGGGTCCGAG. Amino acids: CASSPKRGGGSE. In full, the CDR3 reads CASSPKRGGGSEQYF. Drawing the rest from reference TRBV7-2 and TRBJ2-7, the complete variable domain is GAGVSQSPSNKVTEKGKDVELRCDPISGHTALYWYRQSLGQGLEFLIYFQGNSAPDKSGLPSDRFSAERTGGSVSTLTIQRTQQEDSAVYLCASSPKRGGGSEQYFGPGTRLTVT.

In the case of this clone: The read falls 3 residues short of the CDR3 end, and the missing part is taken from the germline J gene. The J gene is TRBJ2-5, the V gene TRBV19; TRBD1 matches at 10 bases. The J segment lost 1 base and the V segment lost 5 bases, leaving 4 bases of the junction unmatched. The CDR3 extends over 15 amino acids. Germline V gene lookup returns CDR1 LNHDA and CDR2 SQIVND (reference sequence). CDR3 sequence reads: CASSPGDRGQETQYF. The covered CDR3 bases are TGTGCCAGTAGTCCCGGGGACAGGGGCCAAGAGACC.

For this clone: The sequenced fragment ends 3 residues before the CDR3 boundary, so the rest is inferred from the germline J gene. The gene calls are TRBV5-1 and TRBJ1-4; 10 bases agree with TRBD1. CDR3 length: 15 amino acids. Germline lookup yields CDR1 SGHRS and CDR2 YFSETQ. The junction had 4 bases not matched to a gene; V was cut back by 3 bases and J by 5 bases. CDR3 residues: CASSWGQGSNEKLFF. CDR3 DNA (partial): TGCGCCAGCAGCTGGGGACAGGGGTCCAATGAAAAA.

Remarks on this clone: The DNA ends 3 residues before the CDR3 does, and the rest of the CDR3 is filled in from the germline J gene. The chain couples TRBV2 to TRBJ1-5; no firm D call. V was shortened by 4 bases and J by 3 bases, with 13 bases between the two germline ends. The CDR3 covers 15 residues. Germline CDR1 SNHLY, CDR2 FYNNEI. The sequenced CDR3 bases are TGTGCCAGCAGTGTCGAGGGCGTCCCCAATCAGCCC. Its protein is CASSVEGVPNQP. From start to end, the CDR3 is CASSVEGVPNQPQHF. Looking up the rest from reference TRBV2 and TRBJ1-5 gives the full variable domain: EPEVTQTPSHQVTQMGQEVILRCVPISNHLYFYWYRQILGQKVEFLVSFYNNEISEKSEIFDDQFSVERPDGSNFTLKIRSTKLEDSAMYFCASSVEGVPNQPQHFGDGTRLSIL.

As for this clone: One junction end does not reproduce the germline sequence, and a read error may be involved. The read terminates 3 residues ahead of where the CDR3 ends, so the germline J gene completes it. The rearrangement links TRBV18 to TRBJ2-3, with 8 bases matching TRBD2. Germline V gene data show CDR1 as KGHSH and CDR2 as LQKENI. The CDR3 runs to 18 residues. The CDR3 here is CASSPLEVGGAFEETQYF. CDR3 DNA (partial): TGTGCCAGCTCCCCACTCGAGGTCGGGGGGGCTTTCGAAGAGACG.

A remark on this clone: The read stops 3 residues short of the end of the CDR3; the missing end is completed from the germline J gene. The V gene is TRBV20-1, the J gene TRBJ1-1; D gene ambiguous. V was pared by 3 bases and J by 2 bases, with 7 bases between. The CDR3 has 12 residues. CDR1 DFQATT and CDR2 SNEGSKA come from the germline V gene (reference sequence). This chain's CDR3 is CSASSENTEAFF. The part of the CDR3 DNA that was read is TGCAGTGCTAGTAGCGAAAACACTGAA.

As to this clone: The read is 3 residues too short to cover the CDR3 end, so that end is filled in from the germline J gene. The V and J genes are TRBV13 and TRBJ2-2; 8 nucleotides line up with TRBD1. The CDR3 sequence is 15 residues long. The germline V gene has CDR1 PRHDT and CDR2 FYEKMQ (reference sequence). CDR3 protein: CASSLGTGVDEKLFF. The part of the CDR3 DNA that was read is TGTGCCAGCAGCTTAGGGACAGGGGTGGACGAAAAG. The full variable domain, rest sourced from reference TRBV13 and TRBJ2-2, is AAGVIQSPRHLIKEKRETATLKCYPIPRHDTVYWYQQGPGQDPQFLISFYEKMQSDKGSIPDRFSAQQFSDYHSELNMSSLELGDSALYFCASSLGTGVDEKLFFGEGSRLTVL.

A word on this clone: The read ends 3 residues early relative to the CDR3; the germline J gene fills the gap. The chain has TRBV7-2 and TRBJ2-3; D unclear. The CDR3 spans 15 residues. The germline gives CDR1 SGHTA, CDR2 FQGNSA. The CDR3 bases that were read are TGTGCCAGCAGCTTAGCGAAGGCTTCTCAAGAGACG. Translating gives CASSLAKASQET. The complete CDR3 protein is CASSLAKASQETQYF.

CDR3 DNA (partial): TGTGCCAGCAGCTTAGCGCCTAGCGGGGGGGCATACGAC. Encoded protein: CASSLAPSGGAYD. The full-length CDR3 reads as CASSLAPSGGAYDYTF. This rearrangement joins TRBV7-2 to TRBJ1-2, with D possibly matching TRBD1 (6 bases). The read falls 3 residues short of the CDR3 end, and the missing part is taken from the germline J gene. The CDR3 runs 16 residues. Germline V lookup: CDR1 SGHTA, CDR2 FQGNSA.

Of note for this clone: The read stops 3 residues short of the end of the CDR3; the missing end is completed from the germline J gene. The rearrangement links TRBV7-2 to TRBJ1-2; D is possibly TRBD1 (5 bases). The germline V gene has CDR1 SGHTA and CDR2 FQGNSA. CDR3 length: 14 amino acids. The CDR3 here is CASSSTSGGYDYTF. The sequenced CDR3 bases are TGTGCCAGCAGCTCGACTAGCGGGGGTTACGAC.

The sequenced part of the CDR3 DNA is TGCAGTGCTAGAGATTGGACAGGGGGCGGGGGTGGC. It translates to CSARDWTGGGGG. The entire CDR3 protein is CSARDWTGGGGGYTF. This rearrangement joins TRBV20-1 to TRBJ1-2; TRBD1 agrees at 11 bases. The CDR3 extends 3 residues past the end of the read, so its final part is completed from the germline J gene. This CDR3 has 15 residues. Trimming took 0 bases from V and 7 from J; bases not matched to a gene: 7. Germline CDR1 is DFQATT and CDR2 is SNEGSKA (reference sequence).

Turning to this clone: The read ends 3 residues early relative to the CDR3; the germline J gene fills the gap. The chain is built from TRBV9 and TRBJ2-7; D remains ambiguous. The V gene's germline CDR1 is SGDLS and CDR2 YYNGEE. V lost 0 bases to trimming and J lost 5 bases, with 9 bases between them. This CDR3 region has 13 residues. The CDR3 spells CASSVAPTHEQYF. The CDR3 DNA, read in part, is TGTGCCAGCAGCGTAGCTCCCACTCACGAG.

Details on this clone: The read terminates 3 residues before the CDR3 end, so the remaining end is supplied by the germline J gene. J is TRBJ1-6 and V is TRBV13, with 9 bases matching TRBD1. V lost 5 bases, J lost 8 bases, and 13 bases stayed unmatched. Looked up from germline, CDR1 is PRHDT and CDR2 is FYEKMQ (reference sequence). The CDR3 sequence is 17 residues long. The CDR3 bases that were read are TGTGCCAGCAGCGCGGGACAGGGAGGCTGGTTGGATTCACCC. Encoded protein: CASSAGQGGWLDSP. The whole CDR3 protein reads CASSAGQGGWLDSPLHF.

With respect to this clone: The read ends 3 residues shy of where the CDR3 ends; the end is completed using the germline J gene. The chain joins TRBV7-3 to TRBJ2-1; 9 nucleotides agree with TRBD1. Germline lookup yields CDR1 SGHTA and CDR2 FQGTGA. The CDR3 spans 17 residues. V shed 2 bases and J 0 bases; nucleotides not matched to a gene: 5. The covered CDR3 bases are TGTGCCAGCAGCTTAGGACAGGGGAAGAGCTCCTACAATGAG. Residues: CASSLGQGKSSYNE. In full, the CDR3 reads CASSLGQGKSSYNEQFF. Together with reference TRBV7-3 and TRBJ2-1, the CDR3 gives the full variable domain: GAGVSQTPSNKVTEKGKYVELRCDPISGHTALYWYRQSLGQGPEFLIYFQGTGAADDSGLPNDRFFAVRPEGSVSTLKIQRTERGDSAVYLCASSLGQGKSSYNEQFFGPGTRLTVL.

A remark on this clone: The missing CDR3 end, 3 residues past where the read stops, is filled in from the germline J gene. The chain joins TRBV5-6 to TRBJ2-7, with TRBD1 matching over 10 bases. V gave up 3 bases and J gave up 2 bases; unmatched junction bases: 2. The length of the CDR3 is 14 residues. Germline lookup yields CDR1 SGHDT and CDR2 YYEEEE. The covered CDR3 bases are TGTGCCAGCAGCTCGGACAGGGGGACCTACGAG. Amino acid sequence: CASSSDRGTYE. The full CDR3 protein reads CASSSDRGTYEQYF.